This T cell receptor beta chain is drawn from a study of vaccination and CD4 T cells after COVID-19. The study, taken as a whole, reports: Rising from around 20 to 38, the median of SARS-CoV-2-reactive clonotypes did not change significantly.

Sequenced with the Oncomine TCR Beta short-read assay was DNA taken from cultured CD4+ T cells. TCRdb called the PCR reads again in MiXCR, with one record for every CDR3 protein. The data hold roughly 9,300 distinct CDR3 sequences, with approximately 49% observed a single time. This sample's treatment: approximately 10-day PBMC culture with coronavirus spike peptide pools or control peptides (ViraFEST assay). Following expansion of antigen-specific T cells with peptide pools, ViraFEST then sequenced TCRs. V shed 0 bases and J shed 0 bases, with 15 bases lying between them. From germline, CDR1 is DFQATT and CDR2 SNEGSKA (reference sequence). The CDR3 extends over 17 amino acids. Concerning this clonotype: Its antigen is still unknown.

The chain joins TRBV20-1 to TRBJ1-5; perhaps TRBD1 as D (6 bases). The origin of this receptor is a human donor who had recovered from COVID-19. What was sequenced was CD4+ T cells from blood, cultured in vitro. CDR3 protein: CSARDLGGLSSNQPQHF. Here the CDR3 DNA reads TGCAGTGCTAGAGATCTAGGGGGACTTAGTAGCAATCAGCCCCAGCATTTT.